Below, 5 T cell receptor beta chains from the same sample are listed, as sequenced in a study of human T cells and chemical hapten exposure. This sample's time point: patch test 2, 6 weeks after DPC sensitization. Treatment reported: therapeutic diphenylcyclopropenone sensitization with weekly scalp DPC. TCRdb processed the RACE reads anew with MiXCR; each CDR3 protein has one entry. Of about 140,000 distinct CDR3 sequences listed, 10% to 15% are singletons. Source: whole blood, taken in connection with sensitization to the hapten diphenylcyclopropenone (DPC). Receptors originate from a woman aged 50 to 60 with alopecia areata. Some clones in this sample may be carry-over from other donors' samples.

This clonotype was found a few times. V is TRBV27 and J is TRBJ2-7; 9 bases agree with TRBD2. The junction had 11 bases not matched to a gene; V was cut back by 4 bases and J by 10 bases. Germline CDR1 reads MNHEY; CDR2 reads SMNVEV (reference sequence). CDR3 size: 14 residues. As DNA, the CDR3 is TGTGCCAGCAGTTCGGTAGCGGGAGCTTCGGAACAGTACTTC. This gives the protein CASSSVAGASEQYF.

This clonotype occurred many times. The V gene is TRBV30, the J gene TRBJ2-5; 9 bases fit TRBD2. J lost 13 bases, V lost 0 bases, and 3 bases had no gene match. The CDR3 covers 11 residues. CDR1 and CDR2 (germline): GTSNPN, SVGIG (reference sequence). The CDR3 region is CAWSVSSGTYF. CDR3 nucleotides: TGTGCCTGGAGTGTTTCTAGCGGGACGTACTTC.

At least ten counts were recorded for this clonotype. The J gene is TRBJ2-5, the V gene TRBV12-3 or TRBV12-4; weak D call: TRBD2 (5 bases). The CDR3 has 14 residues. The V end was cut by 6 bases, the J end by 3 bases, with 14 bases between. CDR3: CASRSTRNKETQYF. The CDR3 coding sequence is TGTGCCAGCAGGTCTACTAGAAATAAAGAGACCCAGTACTTC.

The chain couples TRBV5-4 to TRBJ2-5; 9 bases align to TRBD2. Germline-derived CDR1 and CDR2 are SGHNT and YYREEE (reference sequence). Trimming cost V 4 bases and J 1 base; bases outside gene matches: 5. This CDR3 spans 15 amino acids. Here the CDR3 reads CASSTRTSVQETQYF. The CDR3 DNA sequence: TGTGCCAGCAGCACCCGGACTAGCGTCCAAGAGACCCAGTACTTC.

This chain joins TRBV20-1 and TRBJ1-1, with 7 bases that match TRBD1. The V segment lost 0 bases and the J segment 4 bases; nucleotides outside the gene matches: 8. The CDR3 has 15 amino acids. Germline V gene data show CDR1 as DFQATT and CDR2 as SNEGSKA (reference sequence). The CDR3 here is CSARDQGGSSTEAFF. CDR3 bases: TGCAGTGCTAGAGATCAAGGGGGCTCGTCCACTGAAGCTTTCTTT.